Below, one T cell receptor beta chain is given with its context. None of the included patients had other autoimmune diseases, uncontrolled infections, pregnancy or lactation, as these led to exclusion. The sample belongs to a study of Graves' ophthalmopathy and Graves' hyperthyroidism. Germline lookup yields CDR1 MGHRA and CDR2 YSYEKL. V dropped 3 bases and J dropped 2; count of bases not matched to a gene: 6. The CDR3 contains 16 residues. Amplifying from RNA transcripts, the study obtained TCR beta CDR3 regions. HTBI primers were employed in first-round RT-PCR, then a second-round multiplex PCR followed. TCRdb processed the multiplex PCR reads anew with MiXCR; each CDR3 protein has one entry. The table lists around 1,000,000 distinct CDR3 sequences, roughly two fifths of them singletons.

The genes are TRBV4-1 and TRBJ2-7, with 11 positions matching TRBD2. Sample: peripheral blood or thyroid tissue (not recorded which). The sequence was obtained from an adult man with Graves' hyperthyroidism. The CDR3 DNA reads as TGCGCCAGCAGCCACCCCGGGACTAGCGGTACCTACGAGCAGTACTTC. Translating gives CASSHPGTSGTYEQYF.